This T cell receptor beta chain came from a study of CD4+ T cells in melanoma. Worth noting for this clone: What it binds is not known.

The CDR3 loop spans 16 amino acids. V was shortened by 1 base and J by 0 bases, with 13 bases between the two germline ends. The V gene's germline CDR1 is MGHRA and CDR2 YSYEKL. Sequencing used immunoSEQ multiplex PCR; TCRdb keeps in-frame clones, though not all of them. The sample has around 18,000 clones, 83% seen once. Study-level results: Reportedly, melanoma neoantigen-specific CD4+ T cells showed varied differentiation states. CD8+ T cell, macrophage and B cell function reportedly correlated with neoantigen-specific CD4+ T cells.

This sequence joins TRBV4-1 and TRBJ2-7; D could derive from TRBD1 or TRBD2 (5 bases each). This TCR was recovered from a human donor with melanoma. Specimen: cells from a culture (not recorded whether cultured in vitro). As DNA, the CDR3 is TGCGCCAGCAGCCAAGTCGTCGGGGCCTTCTCCTACGAGCAGTACTTC. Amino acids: CASSQVVGAFSYEQYF.